The next 29 T cell receptor beta chains were all read from a single sample in a study of blood T cells in healthy people across ages. With a J-beta primer mix and a sample-barcoded 5' primer, a second PCR ran about 7 to 11 cycles. Each CDR3 protein is one row after TCRdb ran MiXCR on the 5' RACE reads. The repertoire holds about 1,600,000 distinct CDR3 sequences, with around two fifths as singletons. The sample comprised blood. The source of these receptors is a woman under 30 in good health.

The gene calls are TRBV5-5 and TRBJ2-2; TRBD2 aligns across 7 bases. The CDR3 is 14 residues long. V lost 5 bases to trimming and J lost 4 bases; unmatched junction nucleotides: 5. Germline V gives CDR1 SGHKS, CDR2 YYEKEE (reference sequence). The CDR3 loop is CASRVAGVTGELFF. In DNA form, the CDR3 reads TGTGCCAGCAGGGTTGCGGGGGTCACCGGGGAGCTGTTTTTT.

This clonotype was picked up a small number of times. The rearrangement joins TRBV18 to TRBJ1-1; D is unresolved. Germline V gene lookup returns CDR1 KGHSH and CDR2 LQKENI. V shed 6 bases and J shed 1 base, with 21 bases lying between them. The CDR3 is made up of 17 amino acids. The CDR3 loop is CASSEWWMGAGNTEAFF. The CDR3 DNA follows: TGTGCCAGCTCCGAATGGTGGATGGGAGCAGGGAACACTGAAGCTTTCTTT. The variable domain in full, completed from reference TRBV18 and TRBJ1-1, reads NAGVMQNPRHLVRRRGQEARLRCSPMKGHSHVYWYRQLPEEGLKFMVYLQKENIIDESGMPKERFSAEFPKEGPSILRIQQVVRGDSAAYFCASSEWWMGAGNTEAFFGQGTRLTVV.

The chain combines TRBV6-6 with TRBJ2-1; tentative D call: TRBD2 (5 bases). The CDR3 sequence is 11 residues long. V was shortened by 5 bases and J by 10 bases, with 9 bases between the two germline ends. Germline assignment: CDR1 MNHNY and CDR2 SVGAGI (reference sequence). The CDR3 sequence is CASSRLMEQFF. The CDR3 DNA follows: TGTGCCAGCAGTCGACTAATGGAGCAGTTCTTC.

The chain uses TRBV7-9 and TRBJ2-4, with 14 bases fitting TRBD2. V was pared by 1 base and J by 13 bases, with 9 bases of the junction left unmatched. CDR1 is SEHNR and CDR2 is FQNEAQ in the germline V gene (reference sequence). The CDR3 is 16 residues long. CDR3 DNA: TGTGCCAGCAGCTTAGTTGGGACTAGCGGGAGTGAAGAGCAGTACTTC. It yields the protein CASSLVGTSGSEEQYF. Combining the CDR3 with reference TRBV7-9 and TRBJ2-4 gives the whole variable domain DTGVSQNPRHKITKRGQNVTFRCDPISEHNRLYWYRQTLGQGPEFLTYFQNEAQLEKSRLLSDRFSAERPKGSFSTLEIQRTEQGDSAMYLCASSLVGTSGSEEQYFGAGTRLSVL.

The J gene is TRBJ1-1, the V gene TRBV27; unclear D gene. V dropped 0 bases and J dropped 1 base, with 12 bases sitting between them. The CDR3 sequence is 16 residues long. Germline-derived CDR1 and CDR2 are MNHEY and SMNVEV (reference sequence). CDR3 region: CASSLSSLRGNTEAFF. The CDR3 nucleotides read TGTGCCAGCAGTTTATCCTCGTTAAGAGGGAACACTGAAGCTTTCTTT.

At least ten counts were recorded for this clonotype. The gene calls are TRBV20-1 and TRBJ2-3, with a possible D match to TRBD2 (5 bases). The CDR3 totals 15 residues. Germline V gene lookup returns CDR1 DFQATT and CDR2 SNEGSKA (reference sequence). The germline V and J ends were trimmed by 2 bases and 0 bases, with 12 bases remaining between them. CDR3 bases: TGCAGTGCTAGAATTGGGAGTTATAGCACAGATACGCAGTATTTT. Translating gives CSARIGSYSTDTQYF.

In this sample, this clonotype turned up a few times. This chain's CDR3 is CASSLILNWMNTEAFF. DNA for the CDR3: TGTGCCAGCAGCTTAATCCTTAACTGGATGAACACTGAAGCTTTCTTT. The rearrangement links TRBV5-5 to TRBJ1-1, with unresolved D. CDR1 is SGHKS, CDR2 YYEKEE, per germline (reference sequence). This CDR3 is 16 amino acids long. Trimming left V 2 bases short and J 0 bases short, with 14 bases between.

This chain links TRBV20-1 with TRBJ1-6; 8 bases line up with TRBD1. CDR1 and CDR2 from the germline V gene are DFQATT and SNEGSKA (reference sequence). J gave up 7 bases and V 2 bases, and 7 bases lay outside the gene matches. The CDR3 covers 15 residues. Written as DNA, the CDR3 is TGCAGTGCTAGACCTGGACAGGGACTAAATTCACCCCTCCACTTT. Translating gives CSARPGQGLNSPLHF.

This clonotype was found a few times. The chain combines TRBV3-1 with TRBJ2-3; no firm D call. The V gene lost 0 bases and the J gene lost 2 bases, with 3 bases spanning the gap. CDR1 is LGHDT, CDR2 YNNKEL, per germline (reference sequence). The CDR3 is 13 residues long. The DNA for the CDR3 is TGTGCCAGCAGCCAAGATTTCACAGATACGCAGTATTTT. Protein product: CASSQDFTDTQYF.

The table lists this clonotype with many counts. The chain has TRBV10-3 and TRBJ2-1, with a possible D match to TRBD1 (6 bases). Deletions cut 4 bases from V and 7 bases from J, with 8 bases between. This CDR3 spans 12 amino acids. Germline CDR1 is ENHRY and CDR2 is SYGVKD. The CDR3 coding sequence is TGTGCCATCAGTGGGACAGCGAATGAGCAGTTCTTC. Its protein is CAISGTANEQFF.

The chain is built from TRBV3-1 and TRBJ2-5; D not resolved. From germline, CDR1 is LGHDT and CDR2 YNNKEL (reference sequence). Deletions cut 0 bases from V and 3 bases from J, with 5 bases between. The CDR3 totals 13 residues. CDR3 nucleotides: TGTGCCAGCAGCCAAGAGGGCAAAGAGACCCAGTACTTC. Translated: CASSQEGKETQYF.

This clonotype showed up just a few times. This sequence joins TRBV27 and TRBJ2-6, with D possibly matching TRBD1 (6 bases). This CDR3 has 17 amino acids. CDR1 MNHEY and CDR2 SMNVEV come from the germline V gene (reference sequence). V lost 6 bases, J lost 0 bases, and 15 bases lay in between. CDR3 DNA: TGTGCCAGCAGCCCTGACAGGACACTCTCTGGGGCCAACGTCCTGACTTTC. Amino acid sequence: CASSPDRTLSGANVLTF.

CDR3 sequence (DNA): TGCGCCAGCACGCGGGTGGGGAGTAATGAGCAGTACTTC. Protein: CASTRVGSNEQYF. This chain connects TRBV5-1 to TRBJ2-5; a possible D gene is TRBD2 (5 bases). The germline V gene has CDR1 SGHRS and CDR2 YFSETQ. The CDR3 runs to 13 residues. The V end lost 6 bases, the J end lost 11 bases, and 20 bases lay between the germline ends.

A few counts support this clonotype. The chain has TRBV12-3 or TRBV12-4 and TRBJ2-1; maybe TRBD2 (5 bases). With 10 bases removed from V and 6 bases from J, the gap between germline ends came to 22 bases. The CDR3 is 15 residues long. CDR3: CATSEVGPVPNEQFF. The CDR3 bases are TGTGCCACTTCGGAGGTAGGGCCGGTCCCCAATGAGCAGTTCTTC.

J is TRBJ2-5 and V is TRBV11-2; D is uncertain. Per germline, CDR1 SGHAT and CDR2 FQNNGV. The CDR3 runs 15 residues. With 1 base removed from V and 11 bases from J, the gap between germline ends came to 20 bases. In DNA, the CDR3 is TGTGCCAGCAGCTTAGGGCTAATTGGTAACAATGAGCAGTACTTC. Its protein product is CASSLGLIGNNEQYF.

This rearrangement joins TRBV29-1 to TRBJ2-5, with D maybe TRBD1 (6 bases). Germline CDR1 SQVTM, CDR2 ANQGSEA. V lost 6 bases, J lost 0 bases, and 17 bases lay in between. The CDR3 has 15 residues. CDR3 sequence (DNA): TGCAGCGTGTCAACCGGGACACCGTACCAAGAGACCCAGTACTTC. It yields the protein CSVSTGTPYQETQYF. The full variable domain, completed using reference TRBV29-1 and TRBJ2-5, is SAVISQKPSRDICQRGTSLTIQCQVDSQVTMMFWYRQQPGQSLTLIATANQGSEATYESGFVIDKFPISRPNLTFSTLTVSNMSPEDSSIYLCSVSTGTPYQETQYFGPGTRLLVL.

About this clonotype: At one end the junction does not follow the germline gene, possibly because of a read error. The rearrangement links TRBV15 to TRBJ2-1, with a weak D call TRBD2 (6 bases). CDR1 and CDR2 from the germline V gene are LNHNV and YYDKDF (reference sequence). The CDR3 length is 15 residues. The CDR3 sequence: CATSRARGSYNEQFF. CDR3 DNA sequence: TGTGCCACCAGTAGAGCCCGGGGGTCCTACAATGAGCAGTTCTTC.

For this clonotype: Relative to the germline gene, one junction end is altered; a read error may explain this. The rearrangement joins TRBV12-3 or TRBV12-4 to TRBJ2-2; D is perhaps TRBD1 (6 bases). The length of the CDR3 is 15 residues. CDR3 coding DNA: TGTGCCAGCAGTCCAACAGGGCGGAACGCCGGGGAGCTGTTTTTT. It is translated as CASSPTGRNAGELFF.

CDR3 bases: TGTGCCAGCAGCTCTCCTAGCGGGAATCTAGCCAAAAACATTCAGTACTTC. This codes for CASSSPSGNLAKNIQYF. The V gene is TRBV7-2, the J gene TRBJ2-4, with 9 bases that match TRBD2. Trimming cost V 4 bases and J 0 bases; bases outside gene matches: 7. The V gene's germline CDR1 is SGHTA and CDR2 FQGNSA. This CDR3 is 17 amino acids long.

The chain is built from TRBV11-2 and TRBJ2-1, with D maybe TRBD2 (5 bases). Per the germline V gene, CDR1 is SGHAT and CDR2 is FQNNGV. V lost 4 bases, J lost 4 bases, and 29 bases lay in between. The CDR3 consists of 20 residues. CDR3 loop: CASSSPLGPRSEGKYNEQFF. The CDR3 nucleotides read TGTGCCAGCAGCTCCCCACTTGGGCCCCGTAGCGAAGGAAAGTACAATGAGCAGTTCTTC.

This clonotype was seen more than once but under ten times. The rearrangement uses TRBV18 and TRBJ1-1; 9 bases agree with TRBD1. Germline V gene sequence: CDR1 KGHSH, CDR2 LQKENI. There are 13 residues in the CDR3. The trim removed 8 bases at V and 5 bases at J, leaving 6 bases unmatched. CDR3 loop: CASMTGGRTEAFF. CDR3 in DNA: TGTGCCAGCATGACAGGGGGTCGGACTGAAGCTTTCTTT.

This clonotype was observed many times. The rearrangement joins TRBV6-1 to TRBJ1-5, with D possibly TRBD1 on 6 matching bases. From germline, CDR1 is MNHNS and CDR2 SASEGT. Trimming shortened V by 7 bases and J by 1 base, and 11 bases separated the two germline ends. The CDR3 totals 14 residues. The CDR3 DNA follows: TGTGCCAGCACCAATGGACAGAGCAATCAGCCCCAGCATTTT. Protein product: CASTNGQSNQPQHF.

The rearrangement joins TRBV18 to TRBJ1-2; no clear D gene. This CDR3 region has 15 residues. The V end was cut by 2 bases, the J end by 5 bases, with 15 bases between. The germline V gene has CDR1 KGHSH and CDR2 LQKENI. In nucleotides, the CDR3 is TGTGCCAGCTCACCAGGCGGGAACAGAGCTTATGGCTACACCTTC. Translated: CASSPGGNRAYGYTF.

As to this clonotype: At one end the junction does not follow the germline gene, possibly because of a read error. The rearrangement joins TRBV7-3 to TRBJ2-6; 8 nucleotides agree with TRBD1. Germline loops: CDR1 SGHTA, CDR2 FQGTGA. This CDR3 spans 19 amino acids. Written as DNA, the CDR3 is TGTGCCAGCAGCCTAACGGGACAGGTTTCGCTCTCTGGGGCCAACGTCCTGACTTTC. The encoded protein is CASSLTGQVSLSGANVLTF.

The chain carries TRBV5-1 and TRBJ2-1, with 13 bases that match TRBD2. Germline loops: CDR1 SGHRS, CDR2 YFSETQ. This CDR3 spans 16 amino acids. J gave up 7 bases and V 4 bases, and 8 bases lay outside the gene matches. The CDR3 nucleotides read TGCGCCAGCAGCCCGGGACTAGCGGGAAATCAAAATGAGCAGTTCTTC. This gives the protein CASSPGLAGNQNEQFF.

The CDR3, as DNA: TGTGCCAGCACCGGACTATACTACGAGCAGTACTTC. Translating it yields CASTGLYYEQYF. The chain uses TRBV6-8 and TRBJ2-7; D is possibly TRBD2 (6 bases). V was pared by 7 bases and J by 3 bases, with 10 bases between. The CDR3 extends over 12 amino acids. Germline V gene lookup returns CDR1 MNHGY and CDR2 SAAAGT.

The rearrangement uses TRBV25-1 and TRBJ2-1, with D perhaps TRBD1 or TRBD2 (5 bases each). Germline V gene data show CDR1 as MGHDK and CDR2 as SYGVNS. The CDR3 is made up of 14 amino acids. The germline V and J ends were trimmed by 3 bases and 10 bases, with 16 bases remaining between them. In DNA, the CDR3 is TGTGCCAGCAGTGACCCCGGGGTATGGGGGGAGCAGTTCTTC. The encoded protein is CASSDPGVWGEQFF.

This clonotype was seen a handful of times. The chain combines TRBV4-2 with TRBJ1-1; D gene ambiguous. V lost 1 base and J lost 1, with 13 bases in between. There are 16 residues in the CDR3. Germline V lookup: CDR1 LGHNA, CDR2 YNFKEQ. CDR3 sequence reads: CASSQGDTSGNTEAFF. CDR3 coding DNA: TGTGCCAGCAGCCAAGGGGATACCTCGGGGAACACTGAAGCTTTCTTT.

V gene TRBV7-8 combines with J gene TRBJ2-7; D gene unclear. Trimming took off 5 bases at V and 4 bases at J, with 21 bases between the two ends. CDR3 length: 16 residues. Germline loops: CDR1 SGHVS, CDR2 FQNEAQ. As DNA, the CDR3 is TGTGCCAGCAGCCCCGTTTTGATCCGGACCCCATACGAGCAGTACTTC. As protein: CASSPVLIRTPYEQYF. The full variable domain, with the rest looked up from reference TRBV7-8 and TRBJ2-7, is GAGVSQSPRYKVAKRGQDVALRCDPISGHVSLFWYQQALGQGPEFLTYFQNEAQLDKSGLPSDRFFAERPEGSVSTLKIQRTQQEDSAVYLCASSPVLIRTPYEQYFGPGTRLTVT.